This T cell receptor beta chain stems from a study of blood T cell repertoires in COVID-19. In the authors' methods: Using reference gene primer amplification, nucleated cell counts were estimated. Profiling relied on immunoSEQ multiplex PCR, and the TCRdb table lists in-frame clones only, not all of them. V, J and clone size derive from that table, while D and trimming were established from the DNA sequence. The data hold tens of thousands of clones, with 70% to 90% observed a single time. The CDR3 is 15 amino acids. V gave up 4 bases and J gave up 4 bases, with 14 bases separating them. Germline V gene data show CDR1 as MNHEY and CDR2 as SMNVEV (reference sequence).

The genes are TRBV27 and TRBJ2-1; weak D call: TRBD2 (6 bases). The origin of this receptor is a woman older than 75 with active COVID-19. Sequencing was done on a sample of peripheral blood. This chain's CDR3 is CASSSSAGPYNEQFF. CDR3 DNA: TGTGCCAGCAGTTCCTCGGCGGGGCCGTACAATGAGCAGTTCTTC.